The 4 T cell receptor beta chains below come from one sample, sequenced in a study of blood T cells in healthy people across ages. A J-beta primer mix and a sample-barcoded 5' primer were used in a second PCR of about 6 to 12 cycles. TCRdb re-derived calls from the 5' RACE reads in MiXCR, one entry per CDR3 protein. In the table there are some 1 million distinct CDR3 sequences, around 45% of which are singletons. Material for sequencing was blood. These receptors came from an older woman in good health.

The V gene is TRBV20-1, the J gene TRBJ2-1; 8 bases line up with TRBD2. The CDR3 consists of 22 residues. With V trimmed by 5 bases and J by 0 bases, 27 bases remained unmatched. Germline CDR1 reads DFQATT; CDR2 reads SNEGSKA (reference sequence). CDR3 bases: TGCAGTGCTCCCCTCCCGGGACCCGAAGCAGCGGGAGCCCGAAGCTCCTACAATGAGCAGTTCTTC. Translated: CSAPLPGPEAAGARSSYNEQFF.

V and J are TRBV5-1 and TRBJ1-2; D is possibly TRBD1 (5 bases). The CDR3 totals 15 residues. Germline V lookup: CDR1 SGHRS, CDR2 YFSETQ. V gave up 0 bases and J gave up 2 bases, with 11 bases separating them. The DNA for the CDR3 is TGCGCCAGCAGCTTGGGACAGCTAATAAACTATGGCTACACCTTC. Amino acids: CASSLGQLINYGYTF.

The CDR3 coding sequence is TGCGCCAGCAGCGCGGACGCAAAGTCGAACACTGAAGCTTTCTTT. Amino acid sequence: CASSADAKSNTEAFF. The chain uses TRBV5-1 and TRBJ1-1; D gene ambiguous. This CDR3 contains 15 residues. The V gene lost 4 bases and the J gene lost 1 base, with 14 bases spanning the gap. Germline loops: CDR1 SGHRS, CDR2 YFSETQ.

CDR3 amino acids: CSVEGTSDYEQYF. Written as DNA, the CDR3 is TGCAGCGTTGAAGGGACTAGCGACTACGAGCAGTACTTC. The chain recombines TRBV29-1 with TRBJ2-7; the match to TRBD2 covers 9 bases. Germline-derived CDR1 and CDR2 are SQVTM and ANQGSEA. V was clipped by 1 base and J by 3 bases; unmatched bases: 1. The CDR3 covers 13 residues.